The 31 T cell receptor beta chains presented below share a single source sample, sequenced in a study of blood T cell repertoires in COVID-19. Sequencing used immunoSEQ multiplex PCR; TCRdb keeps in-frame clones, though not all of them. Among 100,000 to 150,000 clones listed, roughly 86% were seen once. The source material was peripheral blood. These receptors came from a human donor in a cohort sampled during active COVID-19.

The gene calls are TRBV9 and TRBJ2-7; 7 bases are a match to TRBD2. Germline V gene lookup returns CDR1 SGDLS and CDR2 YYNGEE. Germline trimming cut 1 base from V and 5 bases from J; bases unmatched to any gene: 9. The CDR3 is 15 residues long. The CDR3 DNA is TGTGCCAGCAGCGTATACGAGGGGACTACCGACGAGCAGTACTTC. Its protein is CASSVYEGTTDEQYF.

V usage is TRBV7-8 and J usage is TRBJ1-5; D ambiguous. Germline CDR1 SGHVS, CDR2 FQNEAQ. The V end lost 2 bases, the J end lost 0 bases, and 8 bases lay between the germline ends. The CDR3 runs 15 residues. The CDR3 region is CASSLLSYSNQPQHF. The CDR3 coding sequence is TGTGCCAGCAGCTTACTAAGTTATAGCAATCAGCCCCAGCATTTT.

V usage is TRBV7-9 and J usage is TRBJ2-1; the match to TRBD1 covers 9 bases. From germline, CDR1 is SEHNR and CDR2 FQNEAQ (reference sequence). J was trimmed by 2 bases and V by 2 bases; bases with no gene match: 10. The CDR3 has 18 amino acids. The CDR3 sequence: CASSLSQGAGMAYNEQFF. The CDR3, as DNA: TGTGCCAGCAGCTTATCACAGGGGGCGGGAATGGCCTACAATGAGCAGTTCTTC. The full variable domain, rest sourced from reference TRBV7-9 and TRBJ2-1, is DTGVSQNPRHKITKRGQNVTFRCDPISEHNRLYWYRQTLGQGPEFLTYFQNEAQLEKSRLLSDRFSAERPKGSFSTLEIQRTEQGDSAMYLCASSLSQGAGMAYNEQFFGPGTRLTVL.

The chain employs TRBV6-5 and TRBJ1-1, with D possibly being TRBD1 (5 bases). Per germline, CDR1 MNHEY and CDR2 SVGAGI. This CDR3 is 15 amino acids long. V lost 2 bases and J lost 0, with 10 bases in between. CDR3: CASSYGRGVNTEAFF. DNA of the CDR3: TGTGCCAGCAGTTACGGGAGGGGCGTGAACACTGAAGCTTTCTTT.

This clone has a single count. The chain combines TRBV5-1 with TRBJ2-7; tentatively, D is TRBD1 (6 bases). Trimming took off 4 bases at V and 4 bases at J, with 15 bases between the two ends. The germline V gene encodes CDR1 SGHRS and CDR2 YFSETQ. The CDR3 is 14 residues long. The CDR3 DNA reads TGCGCCAGCAGCGACCATTCAGGGGTATACGAGCAGTACTTC. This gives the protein CASSDHSGVYEQYF.

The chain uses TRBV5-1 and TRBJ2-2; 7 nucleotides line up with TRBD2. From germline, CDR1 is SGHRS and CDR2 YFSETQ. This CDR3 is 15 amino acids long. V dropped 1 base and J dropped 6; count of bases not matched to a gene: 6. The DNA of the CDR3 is TGCGCCAGCAGCTTGCCAGGGAGCGGGGCCGGGGAGCTGTTTTTT. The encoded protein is CASSLPGSGAGELFF.

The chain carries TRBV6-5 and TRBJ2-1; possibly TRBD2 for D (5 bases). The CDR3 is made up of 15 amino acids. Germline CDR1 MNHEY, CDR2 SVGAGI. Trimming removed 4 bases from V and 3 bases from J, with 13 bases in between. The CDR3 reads CASSFSGKGYNEQFF. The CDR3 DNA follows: TGTGCCAGCAGTTTCAGCGGTAAGGGCTACAATGAGCAGTTCTTC.

CDR3 nucleotides: TGTGCCAGTACCAGGGGATCTCAGGAGCTTAGAAATCAGCCCCAGCATTTT. As protein: CASTRGSQELRNQPQHF. The rearrangement links TRBV19 to TRBJ1-5; a possible D gene is TRBD1 (6 bases). Germline CDR1 LNHDA, CDR2 SQIVND (reference sequence). V was shortened by 7 bases and J by 4 bases, with 23 bases between the two germline ends. The CDR3 has 17 amino acids.

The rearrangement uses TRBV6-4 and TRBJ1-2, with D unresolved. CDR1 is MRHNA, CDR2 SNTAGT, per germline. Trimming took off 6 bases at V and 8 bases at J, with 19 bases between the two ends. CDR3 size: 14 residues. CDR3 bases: TGTGCCAGCAGCGACCTTGGGGAGGTTTTAGGCTACACCTTC. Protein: CASSDLGEVLGYTF.

CDR3 DNA sequence: TGTGCCAGCAGCTTAATTAGCGGGACGGACGAGCAGTACTTC. Its translation is CASSLISGTDEQYF. The V gene is TRBV7-9, the J gene TRBJ2-7, with TRBD2 matching 8 bases. Germline assignment: CDR1 SEHNR and CDR2 FQNEAQ (reference sequence). Trimming at V came to 2 bases and at J to 5 bases, leaving 5 bases not matched to a gene. The CDR3 has 14 amino acids.

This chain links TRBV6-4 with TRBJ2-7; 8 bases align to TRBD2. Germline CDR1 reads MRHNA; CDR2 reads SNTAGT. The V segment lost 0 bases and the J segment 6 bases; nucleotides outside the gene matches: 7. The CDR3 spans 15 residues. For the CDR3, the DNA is TGTGCCAGCAGTGACTCGGGACTAGGAGGGAGCGAGCAGTACTTC. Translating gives CASSDSGLGGSEQYF.

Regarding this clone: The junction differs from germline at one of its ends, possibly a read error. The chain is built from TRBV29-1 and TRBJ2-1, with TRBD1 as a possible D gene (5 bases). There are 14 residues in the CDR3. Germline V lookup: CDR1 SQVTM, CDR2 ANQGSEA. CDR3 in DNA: TGCAGCGTCGAAGGGGCCCAATCCTACAATGAGCAGTTCTTC. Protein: CSVEGAQSYNEQFF.

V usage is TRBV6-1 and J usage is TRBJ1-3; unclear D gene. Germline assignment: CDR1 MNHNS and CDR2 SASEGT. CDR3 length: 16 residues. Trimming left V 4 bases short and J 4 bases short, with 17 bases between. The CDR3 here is CASSVTGSVRGNTIYF. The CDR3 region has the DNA TGTGCCAGCAGTGTCACTGGTTCGGTCCGGGGAAACACCATATATTTT.

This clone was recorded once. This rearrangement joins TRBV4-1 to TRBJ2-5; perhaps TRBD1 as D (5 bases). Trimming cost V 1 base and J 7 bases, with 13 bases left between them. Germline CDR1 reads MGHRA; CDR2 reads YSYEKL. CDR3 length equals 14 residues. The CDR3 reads CASSQGTRAGTQYF. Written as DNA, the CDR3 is TGCGCCAGCAGCCAAGGGACACGAGCAGGGACCCAGTACTTC.

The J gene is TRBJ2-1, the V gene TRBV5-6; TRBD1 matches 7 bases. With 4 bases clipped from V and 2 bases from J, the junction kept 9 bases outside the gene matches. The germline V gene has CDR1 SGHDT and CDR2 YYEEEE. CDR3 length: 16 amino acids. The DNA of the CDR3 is TGTGCCAGCAGCCTACCAGGGACAGCGGCCTACAATGAGCAGTTCTTC. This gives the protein CASSLPGTAAYNEQFF.

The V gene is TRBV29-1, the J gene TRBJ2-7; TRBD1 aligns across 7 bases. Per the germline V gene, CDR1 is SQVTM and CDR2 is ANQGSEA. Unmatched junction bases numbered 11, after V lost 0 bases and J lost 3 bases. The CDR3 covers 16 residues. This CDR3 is CSVEDRRGHGVYEQYF. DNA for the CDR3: TGCAGCGTTGAAGATCGTAGGGGGCACGGCGTCTACGAGCAGTACTTC.

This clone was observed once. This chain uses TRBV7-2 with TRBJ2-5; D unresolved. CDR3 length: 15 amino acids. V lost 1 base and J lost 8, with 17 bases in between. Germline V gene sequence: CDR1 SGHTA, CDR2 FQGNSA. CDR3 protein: CASSLGRYGLATQYF. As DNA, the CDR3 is TGTGCCAGCAGCTTAGGGCGATACGGGTTGGCAACCCAGTACTTC.

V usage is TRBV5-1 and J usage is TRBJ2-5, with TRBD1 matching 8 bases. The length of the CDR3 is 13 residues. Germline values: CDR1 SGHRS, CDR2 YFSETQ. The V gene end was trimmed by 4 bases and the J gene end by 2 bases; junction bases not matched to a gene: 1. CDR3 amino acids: CASSGTGQETQYF. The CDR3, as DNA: TGCGCCAGCAGCGGGACAGGTCAAGAGACCCAGTACTTC. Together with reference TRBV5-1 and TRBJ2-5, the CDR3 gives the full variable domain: KAGVTQTPRYLIKTRGQQVTLSCSPISGHRSVSWYQQTPGQGLQFLFEYFSETQRNKGNFPGRFSGRQFSNSRSEMNVSTLELGDSALYLCASSGTGQETQYFGPGTRLLVL.

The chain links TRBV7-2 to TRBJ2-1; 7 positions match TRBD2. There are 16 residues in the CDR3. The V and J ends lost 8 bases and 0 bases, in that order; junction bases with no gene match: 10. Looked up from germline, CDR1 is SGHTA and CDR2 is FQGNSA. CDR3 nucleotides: TGTGCCAGCGGGACTACATGGGTTAGCTCCTACAATGAGCAGTTCTTC. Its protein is CASGTTWVSSYNEQFF.

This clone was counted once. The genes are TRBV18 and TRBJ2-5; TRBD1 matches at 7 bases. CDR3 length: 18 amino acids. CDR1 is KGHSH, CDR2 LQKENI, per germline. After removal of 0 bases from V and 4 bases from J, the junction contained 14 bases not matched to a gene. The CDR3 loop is CASSPPRGTGEMGETQYF. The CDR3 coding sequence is TGTGCCAGCTCACCACCGAGAGGAACAGGGGAGATGGGAGAGACCCAGTACTTC.

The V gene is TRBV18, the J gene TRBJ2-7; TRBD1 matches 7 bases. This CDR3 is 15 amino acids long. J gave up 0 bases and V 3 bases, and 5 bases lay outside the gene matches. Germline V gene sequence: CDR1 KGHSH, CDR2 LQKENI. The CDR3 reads CASSPYRGDSYEQYF. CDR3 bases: TGTGCCAGCTCACCGTACAGGGGAGACTCCTACGAGCAGTACTTC.

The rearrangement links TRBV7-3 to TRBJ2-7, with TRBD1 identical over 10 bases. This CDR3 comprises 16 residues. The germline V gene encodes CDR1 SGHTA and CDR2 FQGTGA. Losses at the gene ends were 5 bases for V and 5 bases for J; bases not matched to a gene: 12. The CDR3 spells CASSRSGTGVRNEQYF. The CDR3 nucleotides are TGTGCCAGCAGCAGAAGCGGGACAGGGGTCCGTAACGAGCAGTACTTC.

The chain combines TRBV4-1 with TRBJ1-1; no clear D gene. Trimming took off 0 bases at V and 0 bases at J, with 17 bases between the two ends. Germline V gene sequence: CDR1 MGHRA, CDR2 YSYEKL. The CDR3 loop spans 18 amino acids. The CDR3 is CASSQESPRSTVNTEAFF. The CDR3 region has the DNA TGCGCCAGCAGCCAAGAGTCCCCACGAAGTACAGTGAACACTGAAGCTTTCTTT.

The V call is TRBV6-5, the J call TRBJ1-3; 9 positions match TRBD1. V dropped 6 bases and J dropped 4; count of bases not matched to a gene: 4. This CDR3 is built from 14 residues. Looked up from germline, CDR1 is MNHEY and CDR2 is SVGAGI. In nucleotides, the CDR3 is TGTGCCAGCAGGGGACAGGGCCGAGGAAACACCATATATTTT. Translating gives CASRGQGRGNTIYF.

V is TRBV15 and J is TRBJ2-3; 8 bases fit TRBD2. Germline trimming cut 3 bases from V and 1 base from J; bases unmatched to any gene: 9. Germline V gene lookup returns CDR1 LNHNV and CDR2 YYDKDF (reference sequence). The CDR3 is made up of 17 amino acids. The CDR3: CATSSAPSGSGTDTQYF. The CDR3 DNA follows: TGTGCCACCAGCAGTGCCCCCAGCGGGAGCGGCACAGATACGCAGTATTTT.

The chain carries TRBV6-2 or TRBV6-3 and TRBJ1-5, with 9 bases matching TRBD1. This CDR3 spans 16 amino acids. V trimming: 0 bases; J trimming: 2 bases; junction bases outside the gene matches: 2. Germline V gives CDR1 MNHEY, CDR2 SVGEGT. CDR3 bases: TGTGCCAGCAGTTACTCTGGACAGGGGCGCAATCAGCCCCAGCATTTT. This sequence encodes CASSYSGQGRNQPQHF.

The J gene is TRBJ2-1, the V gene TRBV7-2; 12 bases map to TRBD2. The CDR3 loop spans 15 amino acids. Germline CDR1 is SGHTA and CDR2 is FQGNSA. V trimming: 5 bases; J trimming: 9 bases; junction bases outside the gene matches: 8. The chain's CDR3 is CASSRRLAGESEQFF. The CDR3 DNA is TGTGCCAGCAGCCGGAGACTAGCGGGAGAAAGTGAGCAGTTCTTC.

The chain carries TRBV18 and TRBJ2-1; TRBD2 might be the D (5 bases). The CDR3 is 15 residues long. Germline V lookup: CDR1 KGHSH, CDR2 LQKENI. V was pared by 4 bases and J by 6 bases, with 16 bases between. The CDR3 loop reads CASSLPGIKPNEQFF. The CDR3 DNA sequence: TGTGCCAGCTCACTTCCGGGGATCAAGCCCAATGAGCAGTTCTTC.

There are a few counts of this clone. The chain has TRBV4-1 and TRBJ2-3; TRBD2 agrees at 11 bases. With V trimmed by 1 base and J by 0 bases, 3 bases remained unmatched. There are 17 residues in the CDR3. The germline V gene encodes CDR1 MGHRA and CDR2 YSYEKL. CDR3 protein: CASSQGASGRSTDTQYF. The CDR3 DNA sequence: TGCGCCAGCAGCCAAGGGGCTAGCGGGAGGAGCACAGATACGCAGTATTTT.

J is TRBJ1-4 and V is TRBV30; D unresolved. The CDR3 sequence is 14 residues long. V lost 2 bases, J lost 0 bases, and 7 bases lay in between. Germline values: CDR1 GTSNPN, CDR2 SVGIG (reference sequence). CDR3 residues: CAWSKTSTNEKLFF. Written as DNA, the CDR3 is TGTGCCTGGAGTAAAACTTCAACTAATGAAAAACTGTTTTTT.

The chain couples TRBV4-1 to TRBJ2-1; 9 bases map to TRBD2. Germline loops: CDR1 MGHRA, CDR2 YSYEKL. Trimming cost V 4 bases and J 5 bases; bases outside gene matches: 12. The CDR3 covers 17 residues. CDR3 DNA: TGCGCCAGCAGCCCTCTTGGGACTAGCTTGTCCCACAATGAGCAGTTCTTC. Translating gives CASSPLGTSLSHNEQFF.